Each of the 25 T cell receptor beta chains below was sequenced from the same sample in a study of cytomegalovirus exposure and HLA in healthy donors. PCR amplification relied on 60 Vbeta primers (plus 13 Jbeta primers). The repertoire was sequenced with immunoSEQ multiplex PCR; TCRdb's copy has only in-frame clones and lacks some. The sample yields about 120,000 clones, roughly 63% seen once. Sequencing was performed on PBMCs. The receptors here all came from a man aged 35 to 55 in good health and CMV-seropositive.

The chain is built from TRBV6-5 and TRBJ2-5; 11 nucleotides match TRBD1. This CDR3 spans 15 amino acids. V trimming: 5 bases; J trimming: 5 bases; junction bases outside the gene matches: 7. CDR1 is MNHEY, CDR2 SVGAGI, per germline. In nucleotides, the CDR3 is TGTGCCAGCAGTCCAGGGACAGGGGGGTGGGAGACCCAGTACTTC. It is translated as CASSPGTGGWETQYF.

This clone has a handful of counts. V is TRBV21-1 and J is TRBJ2-1; the table's TRBD2 call for D was not verified on the DNA. TRBV21-1 corresponds to a pseudogene. The CDR3 has 18 amino acids. The CDR3 reads CASSKGPSRRDFYNEQFF. In nucleotides, the CDR3 is TGTGCCAGCAGCAAAGGGCCCTCAAGGCGGGATTTCTACAATGAGCAGTTCTTC.

In its sample, this clone was seen a few times. The CDR3 region has the DNA TGTGCCACCAGCAGAGATCGACAGGCAGCTGGGGCCAACGTCCTGACTTTC. As protein: CATSRDRQAAGANVLTF. This chain uses TRBV15 with TRBJ2-6; possible D gene TRBD1, 6 bases. CDR1 is LNHNV, CDR2 YYDKDF, per germline (reference sequence). Trimming shortened V by 0 bases and J by 2 bases, and 11 bases separated the two germline ends. This CDR3 has 17 amino acids.

With regard to this clone: Relative to the germline gene, one junction end is altered; a read error may explain this. The chain combines TRBV7-2 with TRBJ2-7; 11 bases agree with TRBD2. The CDR3 spans 15 residues. CDR1 and CDR2 (germline): SGHTA, FQGNSA. The CDR3 region is CASSLAGGTSYEQYF. CDR3 nucleotides: TGTGCCAGCAGCCTAGCGGGGGGTACCTCCTACGAGCAGTACTTC.

The chain joins TRBV28 to TRBJ2-1; 13 bases fit TRBD2. This CDR3 region has 18 residues. CDR1 is MDHEN and CDR2 is SYDVKM in the germline V gene. After removal of 3 bases from V and 5 bases from J, the junction contained 10 bases not matched to a gene. The CDR3 reads CASSLPTSGRSGNNEQFF. CDR3 DNA: TGTGCCAGCAGTTTGCCGACTAGCGGGAGGTCTGGTAACAATGAGCAGTTCTTC.

The CDR3 region is CASSLPTFGTGSNQPQHF. As DNA, the CDR3 is TGTGCCAGCAGTCTCCCAACTTTCGGGACAGGTAGCAATCAGCCCCAGCATTTT. This chain uses TRBV28 with TRBJ1-5; 8 nucleotides agree with TRBD1. The CDR3 consists of 18 residues. Per germline, CDR1 MDHEN and CDR2 SYDVKM. The junction had 12 bases not matched to a gene; V was cut back by 5 bases and J by 0 bases.

The genes are TRBV4-3 and TRBJ2-1, with 14 bases fitting TRBD2. The trim removed 2 bases at V and 7 bases at J, leaving 10 bases unmatched. The germline gives CDR1 LGHNA, CDR2 YSLEER. The CDR3 totals 18 residues. The CDR3 coding sequence is TGCGCCAGCAGCCAATACGGACTAGCGGGAGGCCCGAGGAATGAGCAGTTCTTC. Protein sequence: CASSQYGLAGGPRNEQFF.

CDR3 nucleotides: TGTGCCAGCAGTTTATGGGGCCGAAACGCGGACACTGAAGCTTTCTTT. This sequence encodes CASSLWGRNADTEAFF. The chain carries TRBV27 and TRBJ1-1; tentative D call: TRBD1 (5 bases). The CDR3 has 16 residues. Trimming pared 1 base from V and 3 bases from J, leaving 15 bases between. Germline CDR1 MNHEY, CDR2 SMNVEV (reference sequence).

The chain carries TRBV28 and TRBJ2-5; TRBD1 might be the D (6 bases). The J call may be mistaken, given a closer DNA end match to TRBJ2-7. The CDR3 is made up of 13 amino acids. CDR1 and CDR2 from the germline V gene are MDHEN and SYDVKM. In DNA, the CDR3 is TGTGCCAGCAGTTCAGGGGCGACCTACGAGCAGTACTTC. Translation: CASSSGATYEQYF.

The chain employs TRBV20-1 and TRBJ1-1; possibly TRBD1 for D (5 bases). The CDR3 covers 11 residues. Trimming took off 0 bases at V and 8 bases at J, with 7 bases between the two ends. In germline, CDR1 is DFQATT, CDR2 SNEGSKA (reference sequence). CDR3 region: CSARDSGEAFF. For the CDR3, the DNA is TGCAGTGCTAGAGATTCAGGGGAAGCTTTCTTT.

This clone was recorded a few times. The chain carries TRBV7-9 and TRBJ2-7; the match to TRBD2 covers 12 bases. Per germline, CDR1 SEHNR and CDR2 FQNEAQ (reference sequence). This CDR3 is 15 amino acids long. Trimming at V came to 5 bases and at J to 5 bases, leaving 7 bases not matched to a gene. CDR3 DNA: TGTGCCAGCAGCCGACTAGCGGGAGTTAGCAACGAGCAGTACTTC. Residues: CASSRLAGVSNEQYF.

In this sample, this clone turned up a few times. V usage is TRBV7-2 and J usage is TRBJ2-4; tentatively, D is TRBD2 (5 bases). Trimming removed 2 bases from V and 5 bases from J, with 10 bases in between. This CDR3 spans 14 amino acids. The germline CDR1 and CDR2 sequences are SGHTA and FQGNSA. CDR3 sequence reads: CASSLLGVQNIQYF. The DNA for the CDR3 is TGTGCCAGCAGCTTACTCGGGGTGCAAAACATTCAGTACTTC.

This clone showed up many times. J is TRBJ1-2 and V is TRBV25-1, with 9 nucleotides matching TRBD1. J gave up 6 bases and V 1 base, and 6 bases lay outside the gene matches. Germline loops: CDR1 MGHDK, CDR2 SYGVNS. This CDR3 comprises 15 residues. The CDR3: CASSEFDRGMDGYTF. DNA for the CDR3: TGTGCCAGCAGTGAATTCGACAGGGGGATGGATGGCTACACCTTC.

This chain uses TRBV2 with TRBJ1-5, with 8 bases identical to TRBD1. J was trimmed by 6 bases and V by 4 bases; bases with no gene match: 2. The CDR3 covers 13 residues. Germline CDR1 and CDR2: SNHLY and FYNNEI. The CDR3 reads CASSGTGLQPQHF. For the CDR3, the DNA is TGTGCCAGCAGTGGGACAGGGCTTCAGCCCCAGCATTTT.

The chain links TRBV6-5 to TRBJ1-3, with D unresolved. Trimming removed 5 bases at V and 0 bases at J, with 11 bases between. The V gene's germline CDR1 is MNHEY and CDR2 SVGAGI. CDR3 length equals 15 residues. This CDR3 is CASSRDGLSGNTIYF. The CDR3 region has the DNA TGTGCCAGCAGTCGCGACGGACTCTCTGGAAACACCATATATTTT.

The genes are TRBV6-5 and TRBJ2-1, with unresolved D. Trimming took off 0 bases at V and 4 bases at J, with 4 bases between the two ends. CDR1 is MNHEY, CDR2 SVGAGI, per germline. This CDR3 has 13 amino acids. CDR3 DNA sequence: TGTGCCAGCAGTTACTCGAGGTACAATGAGCAGTTCTTC. The encoded protein is CASSYSRYNEQFF.

This clone came up a few times. The chain links TRBV7-3 to TRBJ1-6; 9 nucleotides match TRBD1. From germline, CDR1 is SGHTA and CDR2 FQGTGA. This CDR3 is 15 amino acids long. The V and J ends lost 5 bases and 6 bases, in that order; junction bases with no gene match: 5. The CDR3 spells CASSRTGQGNSPLHF. In DNA, the CDR3 is TGTGCCAGCAGCCGCACGGGACAGGGTAATTCACCCCTCCACTTT.

The CDR3, as DNA: TGTGCCAGCAGCCCCCCGAGATCCGACGAGCAGTACTTC. Translation gives CASSPPRSDEQYF. This chain links TRBV9 with TRBJ2-7; unclear D gene. V was shortened by 4 bases and J by 5 bases, with 13 bases between the two germline ends. The CDR3 totals 13 residues. From germline, CDR1 is SGDLS and CDR2 YYNGEE.

The rearrangement joins TRBV4-1 to TRBJ2-2; 7 bases are a match to TRBD2. Germline values: CDR1 MGHRA, CDR2 YSYEKL. The V segment lost 1 base and the J segment 4 bases; nucleotides outside the gene matches: 3. The CDR3 contains 15 residues. CDR3 loop: CASSQVGGSTGELFF. In DNA form, the CDR3 reads TGCGCCAGCAGCCAAGTAGGCGGGAGCACCGGGGAGCTGTTTTTT.

CDR3 region: CASGNGGQETQYF. CDR3 nucleotides: TGTGCCAGCGGCAACGGGGGGCAAGAGACCCAGTACTTC. The chain uses TRBV7-7 and TRBJ2-5, with 7 bases aligning to TRBD2. The CDR3 length is 13 residues. Losses at the gene ends were 8 bases for V and 2 bases for J; bases not matched to a gene: 5. Germline CDR1 and CDR2: SSHAT and FNYEAQ (reference sequence).

The chain joins TRBV11-2 to TRBJ1-1; D remains ambiguous. Germline CDR1 is SGHAT and CDR2 is FQNNGV. V shed 3 bases and J shed 4 bases, with 6 bases lying between them. This CDR3 has 12 residues. CDR3 sequence: CASSFSLTEAFF. In DNA, the CDR3 is TGTGCCAGCAGCTTTTCCCTCACTGAAGCTTTCTTT.

The J gene is TRBJ2-1, the V gene TRBV10-2; tentative D call: TRBD1 (6 bases). The V gene's germline CDR1 is WSHSY and CDR2 SAAADI. This CDR3 has 14 residues. The germline V and J ends were trimmed by 1 base and 9 bases, with 13 bases remaining between them. CDR3 sequence reads: CASSEYLQGSEQFF. Here the CDR3 DNA reads TGCGCCAGCAGTGAGTATTTACAGGGTTCTGAGCAGTTCTTC.

CDR3 DNA: TGTGCCAGCAGAGCCGGGGGGCTGGGTGGCTACACCTTC. It yields the protein CASRAGGLGGYTF. V usage is TRBV6-1 and J usage is TRBJ1-2; D possibly corresponds to TRBD1 (6 bases). The germline CDR1 and CDR2 sequences are MNHNS and SASEGT. CDR3 size: 13 residues. V was trimmed by 6 bases and J by 7 bases, leaving 15 bases between them.

There are a few counts of this clone. The chain has TRBV19 and TRBJ2-7, with TRBD2 as a possible D gene (7 bases). V lost 3 bases and J lost 5, with 11 bases in between. This CDR3 has 13 residues. Per the germline V gene, CDR1 is LNHDA and CDR2 is SQIVND (reference sequence). In nucleotides, the CDR3 is TGTGCCAGTAGTATCTCGGGGGGCAACGAGCAGTACTTC. It translates to CASSISGGNEQYF.

The chain is built from TRBV29-1 and TRBJ2-1; 12 nucleotides match TRBD1. The CDR3 runs to 14 residues. V was clipped by 5 bases and J by 9 bases; unmatched bases: 8. CDR1 is SQVTM and CDR2 is ANQGSEA in the germline V gene. Here the CDR3 DNA reads TGCAGCGTTCCGGGACAGGGGGCGCGTGGTGAGCAGTTCTTC. The encoded protein is CSVPGQGARGEQFF.